These 21 T cell receptor beta chains were all obtained from the same sample, sequenced in a study of patients and donors after allogeneic stem cell transplantation. TCRdb redid the calling of the RT-PCR reads with MiXCR, one entry per CDR3 protein. In the table there are almost 90,000 distinct CDR3 sequences, roughly 4.9% of which are singletons. Sequenced: blood, either unsorted or a sorted T cell fraction (not recorded which). Receptors originate from a human donor who was either an allogeneic HSCT recipient or a stem cell or donor lymphocyte infusion donor (not recorded which). It is not recorded whose cells these are; they may come from a transplant donor.

This clonotype was detected many times. The chain carries TRBV5-1 and TRBJ1-3, with TRBD1 identical over 7 bases. CDR1 is SGHRS, CDR2 YFSETQ, per germline. Trimming took 3 bases from V and 0 from J; bases not matched to a gene: 9. This CDR3 has 17 amino acids. Here the CDR3 reads CASSSAAGQYSGNTIYF. CDR3 DNA sequence: TGCGCCAGCAGCTCGGCCGCGGGACAGTACTCTGGAAACACCATATATTTT.

This clonotype was counted ten times or more. This rearrangement joins TRBV5-1 to TRBJ2-4; weak D call: TRBD2 (6 bases). Germline values: CDR1 SGHRS, CDR2 YFSETQ. This CDR3 is built from 15 residues. V lost 5 bases, J lost 3 bases, and 15 bases lay in between. DNA of the CDR3: TGCGCCAGCAGTTCGACTAGATCGGGCAAAAACATTCAGTACTTC. This sequence encodes CASSSTRSGKNIQYF.

This clonotype was recorded many times. The J gene is TRBJ2-5, the V gene TRBV7-2, with a weak D call TRBD2 (6 bases). Germline V CDR1 and CDR2: SGHTA, FQGNSA. The length of the CDR3 is 17 residues. Trimming pared 5 bases from V and 1 base from J, leaving 20 bases between. CDR3 loop: CASSITRDWEVQETQYF. As DNA, the CDR3 is TGTGCCAGCAGCATAACCCGGGACTGGGAGGTCCAAGAGACCCAGTACTTC. The variable domain in full, completed from reference TRBV7-2 and TRBJ2-5, reads GAGVSQSPSNKVTEKGKDVELRCDPISGHTALYWYRQSLGQGLEFLIYFQGNSAPDKSGLPSDRFSAERTGGSVSTLTIQRTQQEDSAVYLCASSITRDWEVQETQYFGPGTRLLVL.

The chain carries TRBV19 and TRBJ2-1, with 8 nucleotides matching TRBD2. Germline assignment: CDR1 LNHDA and CDR2 SQIVND (reference sequence). This CDR3 has 14 residues. V lost 5 bases and J lost 4; bases outside the gene matches: 4. CDR3 in DNA: TGTGCCAGTAGTGTAATAGCGGGGTACAATGAGCAGTTCTTC. It specifies CASSVIAGYNEQFF.

The table lists this clonotype with many counts. V and J are TRBV29-1 and TRBJ1-1; D remains unclear. The V end lost 5 bases, the J end lost 6 bases, and 16 bases lay between the germline ends. This CDR3 region has 13 residues. CDR1 and CDR2 (germline): SQVTM, ANQGSEA. For the CDR3, the DNA is TGCAGCGTTAGGAAGGAGACTCTTGCTGAAGCTTTCTTT. Its protein product is CSVRKETLAEAFF.

This clonotype was observed at least ten times. V gene TRBV2 combines with J gene TRBJ1-5; D is perhaps TRBD1 (6 bases). This CDR3 has 18 residues. V was pared by 2 bases and J by 2 bases, with 19 bases between. CDR1 is SNHLY, CDR2 FYNNEI, per germline. DNA of the CDR3: TGTGCCAGCAGTGAAAATAGTGGGGGGCAAAGGGGCAATCAGCCCCAGCATTTT. This sequence encodes CASSENSGGQRGNQPQHF.

This clonotype appeared many times. The V and J genes are TRBV20-1 and TRBJ1-4; a weak D match, TRBD1 (5 bases). The length of the CDR3 is 13 residues. V shed 7 bases and J shed 10 bases, with 19 bases lying between them. CDR1 and CDR2 from the germline V gene are DFQATT and SNEGSKA (reference sequence). The CDR3 sequence is CSGKDGGGSKLFF. As DNA, the CDR3 is TGCAGTGGCAAGGATGGGGGAGGATCAAAACTGTTTTTT.

At least ten counts were recorded for this clonotype. This rearrangement joins TRBV18 to TRBJ1-1; TRBD1 is a possible D gene (6 bases). Germline CDR1 is KGHSH and CDR2 is LQKENI. V gave up 2 bases and J gave up 3 bases, with 13 bases separating them. The CDR3 sequence is 15 residues long. The CDR3 DNA reads as TGTGCCAGCTCACCATCGGAGGGGGATGACACTGAAGCTTTCTTT. Translation: CASSPSEGDDTEAFF.

This clonotype was picked up many times. The chain has TRBV10-3 and TRBJ1-1, with TRBD1 matching 7 bases. The ends lost 5 bases at V and 2 bases at J; junction bases unmatched: 5. Germline V gene lookup returns CDR1 ENHRY and CDR2 SYGVKD. The CDR3 has 14 residues. CDR3 protein: CAISNDRANTEAFF. CDR3 coding DNA: TGTGCCATCAGTAACGACAGGGCTAACACTGAAGCTTTCTTT.

This clonotype was counted many times. V gene TRBV20-1 combines with J gene TRBJ2-5, with 7 bases aligning to TRBD2. Germline V gives CDR1 DFQATT, CDR2 SNEGSKA (reference sequence). Losses at the gene ends were 5 bases for V and 0 bases for J; bases not matched to a gene: 9. CDR3 length equals 15 residues. Written as DNA, the CDR3 is TGCAGTGCTTCTAGGGCTAGCGGAAACCAAGAGACCCAGTACTTC. This translates into CSASRASGNQETQYF.

This clonotype was counted only a few times. The chain uses TRBV11-3 and TRBJ2-6; 7 nucleotides align to TRBD2. Germline V CDR1 and CDR2: SGHNT, YENEEA. The CDR3 extends over 16 amino acids. After removal of 5 bases from V and 4 bases from J, the junction contained 8 bases not matched to a gene. The CDR3 sequence is CASSPGGSYGANVLTF. CDR3 nucleotides: TGTGCCAGCAGCCCGGGAGGAAGTTACGGGGCCAACGTCCTGACTTTC. Full variable domain (remainder filled in from reference TRBV11-3 and TRBJ2-6): EAGVVQSPRYKIIEKKQPVAFWCNPISGHNTLYWYLQNLGQGPELLIRYENEEAVDDSQLPKDRFSAERLKGVDSTLKIQPAELGDSAVYLCASSPGGSYGANVLTFGAGSRLTVL.

This clonotype has a handful of counts. The V gene is TRBV10-2, the J gene TRBJ2-2, with 8 bases matching TRBD1. CDR1 is WSHSY, CDR2 SAAADI, per germline. The V gene end was trimmed by 5 bases and the J gene end by 7 bases; junction bases not matched to a gene: 9. This CDR3 contains 15 residues. CDR3 region: CASSQGASGIGELFF. The DNA of the CDR3 is TGCGCCAGCAGTCAGGGGGCGAGTGGGATCGGGGAGCTGTTTTTT.

V is TRBV7-8 and J is TRBJ1-4; tentatively, D is TRBD1 (6 bases). V lost 8 bases and J lost 0, with 19 bases in between. Germline loops: CDR1 SGHVS, CDR2 FQNEAQ. This CDR3 region has 17 residues. The CDR3 protein is CASVRRARGATNEKLFF. CDR3 DNA: TGTGCCAGCGTTAGGAGGGCCAGGGGTGCAACTAATGAAAAACTGTTTTTT.

Many counts were recorded for this clonotype. V gene TRBV5-6 combines with J gene TRBJ2-5; the D gene is possibly TRBD1 (6 bases). The CDR3 has 13 amino acids. The V end lost 0 bases, the J end lost 11 bases, and 14 bases lay between the germline ends. In germline, CDR1 is SGHDT, CDR2 YYEEEE. The CDR3 here is CASSLARQGIQYF. The CDR3 DNA reads as TGTGCCAGCAGCTTGGCGAGGCAGGGGATACAGTACTTC. The full variable domain, its missing parts supplied by reference TRBV5-6 and TRBJ2-5, is DAGVTQSPTHLIKTRGQQVTLRCSPKSGHDTVSWYQQALGQGPQFIFQYYEEEERQRGNFPDRFSGHQFPNYSSELNVNALLLGDSALYLCASSLARQGIQYFGPGTRLLVL.

At least ten counts were recorded for this clonotype. This sequence joins TRBV7-8 and TRBJ1-5; D possibly corresponds to TRBD1 (5 bases). The length of the CDR3 is 15 residues. The germline V gene has CDR1 SGHVS and CDR2 FQNEAQ. Trimming shortened V by 6 bases and J by 0 bases, and 12 bases separated the two germline ends. CDR3 loop: CASSPTGLSNQPQHF. Here the CDR3 DNA reads TGTGCCAGCAGTCCCACAGGACTTAGCAATCAGCCCCAGCATTTT.

This rearrangement joins TRBV28 to TRBJ1-1, with TRBD1 matching over 7 bases. This CDR3 contains 15 residues. Germline V CDR1 and CDR2: MDHEN, SYDVKM. The V gene end was trimmed by 10 bases and the J gene end by 4 bases; junction bases not matched to a gene: 15. The CDR3 region is CATTKTGIEGTEAFF. CDR3 bases: TGTGCCACCACGAAGACAGGGATCGAGGGCACTGAAGCTTTCTTT. The entire variable domain, with the rest obtained from reference TRBV28 and TRBJ1-1, is as follows: DVKVTQSSRYLVKRTGEKVFLECVQDMDHENMFWYRQDPGLGLRLIYFSYDVKMKEKGDIPEGYSVSREKKERFSLILESASTNQTSMYLCATTKTGIEGTEAFFGQGTRLTVV.

The genes are TRBV4-1 and TRBJ2-7; D might be TRBD1 (6 bases). Germline V gives CDR1 MGHRA, CDR2 YSYEKL. There are 15 residues in the CDR3. Trimming cost V 3 bases and J 3 bases, with 15 bases left between them. The CDR3 region has the DNA TGCGCCAGCAGCCACCCAACTAGGGGGTTCTACGAGCAGTACTTC. Its protein is CASSHPTRGFYEQYF.

By share of the sample, this clonotype is medium-sized (0.01 to 0.1%). The chain combines TRBV10-3 with TRBJ2-5, with no clear D. The CDR3 is 11 amino acids. Germline CDR1 ENHRY, CDR2 SYGVKD. Deletions cut 5 bases from V and 2 bases from J, with 3 bases between. The CDR3 protein is CAISSQETQYF. The CDR3 DNA sequence: TGTGCCATCAGTTCTCAAGAGACCCAGTACTTC.

In this sample, this clonotype turned up many times. This chain uses TRBV7-3 with TRBJ1-1; tentative D call: TRBD1 (5 bases). CDR1 and CDR2 (germline): SGHTA, FQGTGA. The CDR3 is 13 residues long. Trimming cost V 5 bases and J 1 base, with 8 bases left between them. The chain's CDR3 is CASSTQGNTEAFF. In nucleotides, the CDR3 is TGTGCCAGCAGCACTCAGGGGAACACTGAAGCTTTCTTT. Full variable domain (rest looked up from reference TRBV7-3 and TRBJ1-1): GAGVSQTPSNKVTEKGKYVELRCDPISGHTALYWYRQSLGQGPEFLIYFQGTGAADDSGLPNDRFFAVRPEGSVSTLKIQRTERGDSAVYLCASSTQGNTEAFFGQGTRLTVV.

The sample holds many counts of this clonotype. The chain links TRBV25-1 to TRBJ2-7, with D possibly TRBD2 on 5 matching bases. Between the trimmed V and J ends, which lost 4 bases and 0 bases, there was a span of 7 bases. The length of the CDR3 is 13 residues. Germline V gene lookup returns CDR1 MGHDK and CDR2 SYGVNS. The DNA for the CDR3 is TGTGCCAGCAGTGGGAGGTCCTCCTACGAGCAGTACTTC. This gives the protein CASSGRSSYEQYF.

This clonotype was counted only a few times. J is TRBJ1-2 and V is TRBV20-1, with D possibly matching TRBD1 (5 bases). The germline V gene encodes CDR1 DFQATT and CDR2 SNEGSKA (reference sequence). The CDR3 has 12 residues. The ends were cut back, 3 bases at V and 8 bases at J, with 13 bases in the middle. CDR3 amino acids: CSASVGTGGYTF. CDR3 DNA: TGCAGTGCTAGCGTAGGGACGGGGGGCTACACCTTC.